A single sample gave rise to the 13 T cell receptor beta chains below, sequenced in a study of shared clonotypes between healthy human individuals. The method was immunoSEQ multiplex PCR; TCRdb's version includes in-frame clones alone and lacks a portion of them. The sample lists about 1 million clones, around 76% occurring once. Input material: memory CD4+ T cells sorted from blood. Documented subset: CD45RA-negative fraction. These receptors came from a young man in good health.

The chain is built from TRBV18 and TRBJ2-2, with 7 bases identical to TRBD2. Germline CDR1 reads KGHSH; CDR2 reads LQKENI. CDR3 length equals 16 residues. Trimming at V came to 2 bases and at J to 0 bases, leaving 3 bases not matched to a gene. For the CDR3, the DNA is TGTGCCAGCTCACCATTCGGGGGGACGAACACCGGGGAGCTGTTTTTT. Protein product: CASSPFGGTNTGELFF.

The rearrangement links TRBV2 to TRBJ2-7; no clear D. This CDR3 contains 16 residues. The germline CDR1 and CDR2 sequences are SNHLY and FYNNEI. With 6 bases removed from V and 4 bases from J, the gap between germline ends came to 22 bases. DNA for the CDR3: TGTGCCAGCAGGCAAAGACCGTGGCAGGTTCCTTACGAGCAGTACTTC. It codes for CASRQRPWQVPYEQYF.

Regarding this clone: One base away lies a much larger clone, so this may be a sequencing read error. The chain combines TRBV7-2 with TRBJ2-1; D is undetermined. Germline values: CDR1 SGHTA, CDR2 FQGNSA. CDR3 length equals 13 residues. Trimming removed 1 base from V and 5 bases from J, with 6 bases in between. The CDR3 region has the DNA TGTGCCAGCAGCTTAGACTACAACAATGAGCAGTTCTTC. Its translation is CASSLDYNNEQFF. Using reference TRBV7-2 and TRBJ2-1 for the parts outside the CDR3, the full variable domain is GAGVSQSPSNKVTEKGKDVELRCDPISGHTALYWYRQSLGQGLEFLIYFQGNSAPDKSGLPSDRFSAERTGGSVSTLTIQRTQQEDSAVYLCASSLDYNNEQFFGPGTRLTVL.

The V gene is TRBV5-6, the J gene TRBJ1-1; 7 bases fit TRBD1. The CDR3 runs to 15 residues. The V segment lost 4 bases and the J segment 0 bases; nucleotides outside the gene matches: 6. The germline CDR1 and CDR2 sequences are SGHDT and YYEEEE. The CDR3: CASSKETGLNTEAFF. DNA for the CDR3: TGTGCCAGCAGCAAAGAGACAGGGTTGAACACTGAAGCTTTCTTT.

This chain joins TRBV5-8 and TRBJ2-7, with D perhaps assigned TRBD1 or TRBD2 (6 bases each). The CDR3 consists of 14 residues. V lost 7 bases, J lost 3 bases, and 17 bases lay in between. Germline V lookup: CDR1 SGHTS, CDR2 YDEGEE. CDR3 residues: CASSRSGALYEQYF. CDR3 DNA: TGTGCCAGCTCCCGGTCGGGGGCCCTCTACGAGCAGTACTTC.

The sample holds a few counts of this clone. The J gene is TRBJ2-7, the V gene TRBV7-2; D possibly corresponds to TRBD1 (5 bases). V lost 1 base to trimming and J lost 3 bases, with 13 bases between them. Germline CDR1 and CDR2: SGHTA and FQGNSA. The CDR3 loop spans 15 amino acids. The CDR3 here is CASSLGWGGDYEQYF. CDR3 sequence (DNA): TGTGCCAGCAGCTTAGGGTGGGGCGGAGACTACGAGCAGTACTTC.

Written as DNA, the CDR3 is TGTGCCAGCAGCTTCGCGACAGGGCAGAACACCGGGGAGCTGTTTTTT. Translated, it gives CASSFATGQNTGELFF. The chain recombines TRBV5-5 with TRBJ2-2; the match to TRBD1 covers 7 bases. The CDR3 covers 16 residues. Germline V gives CDR1 SGHKS, CDR2 YYEKEE (reference sequence). The V and J ends lost 2 bases and 1 base, in that order; junction bases with no gene match: 5.

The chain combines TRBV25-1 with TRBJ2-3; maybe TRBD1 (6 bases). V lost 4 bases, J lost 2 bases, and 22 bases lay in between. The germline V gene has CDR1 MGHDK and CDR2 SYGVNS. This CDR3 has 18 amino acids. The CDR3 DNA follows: TGTGCCAGCAGTGTCGATGGGTCCAGGGGCCGAAACACAGATACGCAGTATTTT. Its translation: CASSVDGSRGRNTDTQYF.

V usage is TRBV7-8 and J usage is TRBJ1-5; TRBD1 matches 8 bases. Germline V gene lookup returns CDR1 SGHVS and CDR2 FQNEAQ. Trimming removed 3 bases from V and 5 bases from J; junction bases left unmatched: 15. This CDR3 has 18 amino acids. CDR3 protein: CASSFDLRGRGGDQPQHF. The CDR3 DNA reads TGTGCCAGCAGCTTTGACCTCAGGGGGCGCGGGGGGGATCAGCCCCAGCATTTT.

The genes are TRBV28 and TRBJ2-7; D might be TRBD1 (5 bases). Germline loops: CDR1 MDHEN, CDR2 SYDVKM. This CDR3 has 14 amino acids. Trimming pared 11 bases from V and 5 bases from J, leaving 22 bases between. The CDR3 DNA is TGTGCCGGGAAGGTAGGGGAAGTGGTCGACGAGCAGTACTTC. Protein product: CAGKVGEVVDEQYF.

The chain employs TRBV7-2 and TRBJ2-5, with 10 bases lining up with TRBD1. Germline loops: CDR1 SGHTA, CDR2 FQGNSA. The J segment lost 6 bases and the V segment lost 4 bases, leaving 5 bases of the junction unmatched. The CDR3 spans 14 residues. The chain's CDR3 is CASSSGTGAKTQYF. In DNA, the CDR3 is TGTGCCAGCAGCTCCGGGACAGGGGCCAAGACCCAGTACTTC.

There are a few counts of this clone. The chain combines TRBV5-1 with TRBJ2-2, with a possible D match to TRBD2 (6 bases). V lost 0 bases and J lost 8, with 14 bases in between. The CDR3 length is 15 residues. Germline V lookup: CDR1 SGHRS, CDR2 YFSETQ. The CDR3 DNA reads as TGCGCCAGCAGCTTGGAAGGCCGGGGAGGTGGGGAGCTGTTTTTT. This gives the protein CASSLEGRGGGELFF.

The CDR3 spells CAWSWGNSNIQYF. The CDR3 DNA reads TGTGCCTGGAGCTGGGGTAATTCAAACATTCAGTACTTC. V is TRBV30 and J is TRBJ2-4; D gene ambiguous. The V end was cut by 3 bases, the J end by 6 bases, with 12 bases between. Germline loops: CDR1 GTSNPN, CDR2 SVGIG (reference sequence). This CDR3 contains 13 residues.